This T cell receptor (beta chain) appears in the sequencing data of a study of OX40 agonist ivuxolimab in advanced cancers. Study context: A mean age of approximately 64 years, range about 20 to 79, was recorded, and roughly 80% were male. One hepatocellular carcinoma and two cutaneous melanoma patients partially responded. Study-wide results and limits: Expanded clones belonging to CD8+ T cells outnumbered, on average, those of CD4+.

V shed 7 bases and J 5 bases; nucleotides not matched to a gene: 8. In germline, CDR1 is SQVTM, CDR2 ANQGSEA. The CDR3 totals 13 residues. About this clone: Its antigen is undetermined.

Measured with immunoSEQ multiplex PCR; TCRdb has only the in-frame clones, and not every one. The sample yields 90,000 to 100,000 clones, about 96% seen once. This receptor was taken from an adult with an advanced solid tumor such as melanoma, head and neck, liver or kidney cancer. This sequence joins TRBV29-1 and TRBJ2-7; TRBD1 agrees at 10 bases. The sample consisted of CD4+ or CD8+ T cells sorted from blood, taken in a trial of the OX40 agonist ivuxolimab. The CDR3 is CSGSGTGDNEQYF. CDR3 bases: TGCAGCGGTTCCGGGACAGGGGACAACGAGCAGTACTTC.